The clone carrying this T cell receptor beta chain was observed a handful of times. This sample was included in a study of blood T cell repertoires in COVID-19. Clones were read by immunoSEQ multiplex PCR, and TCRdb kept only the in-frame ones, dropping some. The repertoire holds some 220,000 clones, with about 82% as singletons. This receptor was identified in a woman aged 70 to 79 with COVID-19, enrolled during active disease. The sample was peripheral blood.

Here the CDR3 DNA reads TGTGCCAGCAGCGGACGAGGGGGCGTCTATGGCTACACCTTC. Its translation is CASSGRGGVYGYTF. The V gene is TRBV11-3, the J gene TRBJ1-2; 7 bases fit TRBD1. The V gene's germline CDR1 is SGHNT and CDR2 YENEEA. The V and J ends lost 5 bases and 4 bases, in that order; junction bases with no gene match: 7. This CDR3 comprises 14 residues.